A single T cell receptor beta chain is shown here with its context. The antigen is undetermined. Libraries were prepared by immunoSEQ multiplex PCR; TCRdb keeps only in-frame clonotypes and omits some of them. The sample yields roughly 120,000 clones, more than 85% seen once. These data are taken from a study of T cell responses to AZD1222 COVID-19 vaccine. Background on the study: Investigators merged groups given second doses at roughly 4 or roughly 12 weeks.

Overall study findings and caveats: The donor group comprised mostly white British people and more females; the analysis possibly underestimated clonal diversity. As reported, nearly half of all spike-specific TCRs target variant regions that are unmutated.

The CDR3 totals 14 residues. Germline V CDR1 and CDR2: MDHEN, SYDVKM. The V end was cut by 6 bases, the J end by 4 bases, with 16 bases between. This TCR derives from an adult in good health. Sample: peripheral blood, taken on day 0 of AZD1222 vaccination. The J gene is TRBJ2-7, the V gene TRBV28, with D perhaps matching TRBD1 (8 bases). In nucleotides, the CDR3 is TGTGCCAGCAGGGGGGGGCAGGGGGCGTACGAGCAGTACTTC. It codes for CASRGGQGAYEQYF.